These T cell receptor beta chains were read from a single sample in a study of blood T cell repertoires in COVID-19. Produced via immunoSEQ multiplex PCR; TCRdb's table is partial and in-frame only. The table has approximately 220,000 clones, 80% to 90% seen once. Material: PBMCs or T cells enriched from blood (not recorded which). These receptors were collected from a woman aged 25 to 39 with acute COVID-19. CDR3s include the opening cysteine and the closing phenylalanine or tryptophan. D genes are given only for firm matches. Clone size is stated in some rows and not others, as once, few, many or a class when expanded.

CDR3nt | CDR3aa | v_gene | abundance | j_gene | d_gene
TGTGCCACCAGCAAGGAGATGGGGGGGGAATGGAACTATGGCTACACCTTC | CATSKEMGGEWNYGYTF | TRBV15 | . | TRBJ1-2 | .
TGTGCCAGCTCACCACCAGGAGGGTCTGAAGCTTTCTTT | CASSPPGGSEAFF | TRBV18 | . | TRBJ1-1 | .
TGTGCCAGTGGGGTATCTAGCGGGATCCCCGGTGAGCAGTTCTTC | CASGVSSGIPGEQFF | TRBV19 | . | TRBJ2-1 | TRBD2
TGCGCCAGCAGCCCTACTCAGGGCGGGGGAGATACGCAGTATTTT | CASSPTQGGGDTQYF | TRBV10-1 | . | TRBJ2-3 | TRBD2
TGTGCCAGCAGCTCCAGGGGGAGCAATCAGCCCCAGCATTTT | CASSSRGSNQPQHF | TRBV11-2 | . | TRBJ1-5 | TRBD1
TGCGCCAGCAGCAGGACGGGAGAACGCCAAGAGACCCAGTACTTC | CASSRTGERQETQYF | TRBV10-1 | . | TRBJ2-5 | .
TGTGCCAGCAGCTCCCGACAGGGGGCTTCCAGCTCCTATAATTCACCCCTCCACTTT | CASSSRQGASSSYNSPLHF | TRBV7-2 | few | TRBJ1-6 | TRBD1
TGTGCCAGCAGCCGGGACAGCCCCTGGAACGAGCAGTACTTC | CASSRDSPWNEQYF | TRBV3-1/TRBV3-2 | . | TRBJ2-7 | TRBD1
TGTGCCAGCAGCCCAGCGGTCCGAAATTCACCCCTCCACTTT | CASSPAVRNSPLHF | TRBV7-2 | . | TRBJ1-6 | .
TGTGCCAGCCAGAGGTCCATTCTAGCGGGCCCCTCCTACAATGAGCAGTTCTTC | CASQRSILAGPSYNEQFF | TRBV19 | . | TRBJ2-1 | TRBD2
TGTGCCAGCAGTGCCGAAGACCCTGTTAATGAGGGCAACATTCAGTACTTC | CASSAEDPVNEGNIQYF | TRBV6-1 | once | TRBJ2-4 | .
TGTGCCAGCAGCGTGAACAGGGTTCGCACAGATACGCAGTATTTT | CASSVNRVRTDTQYF | TRBV7-8 | . | TRBJ2-3 | .
TGTGCCAGCAGTTACGGCGGAGATAGCACAGATACGCAGTATTTT | CASSYGGDSTDTQYF | TRBV6-2/TRBV6-3 | . | TRBJ2-3 | .
TGTGCCAGCAGCTTAAAGAGGGAGACCCAGTACTTC | CASSLKRETQYF | TRBV7-8 | . | TRBJ2-5 | .
TGTGCCAGCAGTTTTAGCGGGGGGTACCAAGAGACCCAGTACTTC | CASSFSGGYQETQYF | TRBV27 | . | TRBJ2-5 | TRBD2
TGCGCCAGCAGCCAGGGAACAGGGGGAGAAAAACTGTTTTTT | CASSQGTGGEKLFF | TRBV4-1 | . | TRBJ1-4 | TRBD1
TGTGCCAGCAGTTTAACAGGCGGCACTGAAGCTTTCTTT | CASSLTGGTEAFF | TRBV27 | . | TRBJ1-1 | .
TGCGCCAGCAGCCTAGGAGAGAACACTGAAGCTTTCTTT | CASSLGENTEAFF | TRBV10-1 | . | TRBJ1-1 | .
TGTGCCAGCAGCTCTGGGGACAGGGCTAGGGATACGCAGTATTTT | CASSSGDRARDTQYF | TRBV5-4 | once | TRBJ2-3 | TRBD1
TGCGCCAGCAGCAGAGACACCAACTATGGCTACACCTTC | CASSRDTNYGYTF | TRBV5-1 | once | TRBJ1-2 | .
TGCGCCAGCAGCCACCAATTTACAGGGGACACTGAAGCTTTCTTT | CASSHQFTGDTEAFF | TRBV4-3 | . | TRBJ1-1 | TRBD1
TGTGCCAGCAGTTTCCCATGGGGGGACGGCTACACCTTC | CASSFPWGDGYTF | TRBV12-3/TRBV12-4 | . | TRBJ1-2 | .
TGTGCCAGCAGCCAAATCTTCAGGCTATCTAACTATGGCTACACCTTC | CASSQIFRLSNYGYTF | TRBV3-1/TRBV3-2 | . | TRBJ1-2 | .
TGCGCCAGCAGCTTGGACCCGGGACAGGGGACCGCCCTACAGCCCCAGCATTTT | CASSLDPGQGTALQPQHF | TRBV5-1 | . | TRBJ1-5 | TRBD1
TGTGCCACCAGTCGAGGGAGAAACACCGGGGAGCTGTTTTTT | CATSRGRNTGELFF | TRBV19 | . | TRBJ2-2 | .
TGCGCCAGCACCACCGGGACAGGGGGCTCTGAAGCTTTCTTT | CASTTGTGGSEAFF | TRBV5-1 | . | TRBJ1-1 | TRBD1
TGTGCCAGCAGTCGCTGGGCGGGGGGAAACACCATATATTTT | CASSRWAGGNTIYF | TRBV6-5 | . | TRBJ1-3 | .
TGTGCAGCACGCCGGGACTTCAACACTGAAGCTTTCTTT | CAARRDFNTEAFF | TRBV6-5 | . | TRBJ1-1 | .
TGTGCCACCTCTCAAAACGGACAGGGAGTTGAAAAACTGTTTTTT | CATSQNGQGVEKLFF | TRBV5-4 | . | TRBJ1-4 | TRBD1
TGTGCCAGCAGCTTTGACCAGGGCCACGAGCAGTACTTC | CASSFDQGHEQYF | TRBV7-9 | . | TRBJ2-7 | .
TGTGCCAGCAGACCTACCGATGGGGAGCTGTTTTTT | CASRPTDGELFF | TRBV6-4 | . | TRBJ2-2 | .
TGTGCTAGTGGTTTGGCCAGGACTTCCCGAATGAACACTGAAGCTTTCTTT | CASGLARTSRMNTEAFF | TRBV12-5 | . | TRBJ1-1 | .
TGTGCCAGTAGCCTGACTAGCGGGGCAGATACGCAGTATTTT | CASSLTSGADTQYF | TRBV19 | . | TRBJ2-3 | TRBD2
TGTGCTAGTGGTTACAGGGTAGATGAAAAACTGTTTTTT | CASGYRVDEKLFF | TRBV12-5 | once | TRBJ1-4 | .
TGCGCCAGCAGCTTGGGGACTAGATCACGGGACTATGGCTACACCTTC | CASSLGTRSRDYGYTF | TRBV5-1 | . | TRBJ1-2 | .